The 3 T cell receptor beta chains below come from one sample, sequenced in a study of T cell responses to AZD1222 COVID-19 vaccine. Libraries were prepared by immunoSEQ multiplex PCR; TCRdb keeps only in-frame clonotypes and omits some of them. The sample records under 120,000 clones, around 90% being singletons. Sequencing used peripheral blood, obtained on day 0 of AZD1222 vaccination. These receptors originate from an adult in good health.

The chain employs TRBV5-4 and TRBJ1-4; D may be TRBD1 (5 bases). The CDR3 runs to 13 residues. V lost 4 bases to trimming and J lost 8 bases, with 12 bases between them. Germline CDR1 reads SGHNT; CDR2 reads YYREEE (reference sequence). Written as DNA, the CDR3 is TGTGCCAGCAGCACGGGGGGTGGAGAAAAACTGTTTTTT. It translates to CASSTGGGEKLFF.

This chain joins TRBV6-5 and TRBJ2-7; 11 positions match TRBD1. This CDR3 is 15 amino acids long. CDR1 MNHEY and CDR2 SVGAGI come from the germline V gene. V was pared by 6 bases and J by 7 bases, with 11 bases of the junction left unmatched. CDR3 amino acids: CASSRSPGTGGEQYF. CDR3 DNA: TGTGCCAGCAGCCGATCCCCCGGGACAGGGGGGGAGCAGTACTTC.

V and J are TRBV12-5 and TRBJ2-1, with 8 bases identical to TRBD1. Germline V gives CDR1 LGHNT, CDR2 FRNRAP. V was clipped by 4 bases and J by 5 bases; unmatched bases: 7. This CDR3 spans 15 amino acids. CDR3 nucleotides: TGTGCTAGTGGTTCTGGACAGGGCTTAAACAATGAGCAGTTCTTC. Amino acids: CASGSGQGLNNEQFF. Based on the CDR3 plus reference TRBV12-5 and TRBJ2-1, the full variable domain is DARVTQTPRHKVTEMGQEVTMRCQPILGHNTVFWYRQTMMQGLELLAYFRNRAPLDDSGMPKDRFSAEMPDATLATLKIQPSEPRDSAVYFCASGSGQGLNNEQFFGPGTRLTVL.